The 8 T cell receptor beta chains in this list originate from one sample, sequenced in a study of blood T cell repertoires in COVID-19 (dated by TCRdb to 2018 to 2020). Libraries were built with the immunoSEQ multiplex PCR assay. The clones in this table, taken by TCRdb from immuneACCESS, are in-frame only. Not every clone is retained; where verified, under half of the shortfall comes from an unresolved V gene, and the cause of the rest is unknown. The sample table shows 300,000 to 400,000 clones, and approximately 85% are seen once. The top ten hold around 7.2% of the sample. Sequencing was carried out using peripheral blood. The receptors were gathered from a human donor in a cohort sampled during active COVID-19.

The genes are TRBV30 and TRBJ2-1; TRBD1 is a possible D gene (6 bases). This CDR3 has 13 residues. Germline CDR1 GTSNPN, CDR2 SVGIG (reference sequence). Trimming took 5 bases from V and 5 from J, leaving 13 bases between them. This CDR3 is CAWDTGRDNEQFF. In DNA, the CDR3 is TGTGCCTGGGATACAGGGCGCGACAATGAGCAGTTCTTC. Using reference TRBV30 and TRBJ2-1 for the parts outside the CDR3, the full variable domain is SQTIHQWPATLVQPVGSPLSLECTVEGTSNPNLYWYRQAAGRGLQLLFYSVGIGQISSEVPQNLSASRPQDRQFILSSKKLLLSDSGFYLCAWDTGRDNEQFFGPGTRLTVL.

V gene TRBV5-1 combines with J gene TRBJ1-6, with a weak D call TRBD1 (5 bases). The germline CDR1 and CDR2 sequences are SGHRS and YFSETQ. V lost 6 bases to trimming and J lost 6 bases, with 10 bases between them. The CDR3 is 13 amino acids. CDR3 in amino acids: CASKQDGNSPLHF. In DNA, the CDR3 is TGCGCCAGCAAACAGGATGGTAATTCACCCCTCCACTTT.

In DNA form, the CDR3 reads TGCAGTGCCGCCGCGGGGTATGGCTACACCTTC. This sequence encodes CSAAAGYGYTF. The chain uses TRBV20-1 and TRBJ1-2; no clear D. V shed 6 bases and J shed 5 bases, with 10 bases lying between them. CDR1 and CDR2 (germline): DFQATT, SNEGSKA (reference sequence). The CDR3 covers 11 residues.

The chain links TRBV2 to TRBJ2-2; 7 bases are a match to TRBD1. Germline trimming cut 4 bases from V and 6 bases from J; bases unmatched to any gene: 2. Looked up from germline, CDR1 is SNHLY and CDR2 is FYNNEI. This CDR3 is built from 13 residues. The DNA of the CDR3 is TGTGCCAGCAGTGGGACAGGAGCCGGGGAGCTGTTTTTT. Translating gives CASSGTGAGELFF.

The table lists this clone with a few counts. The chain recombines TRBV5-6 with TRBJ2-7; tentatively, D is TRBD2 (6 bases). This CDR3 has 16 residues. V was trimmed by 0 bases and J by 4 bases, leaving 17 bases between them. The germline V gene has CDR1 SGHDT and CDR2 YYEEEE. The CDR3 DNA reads TGTGCCAGCAGCTTGGACGGAGGGGTTGTCTGGTACGAGCAGTACTTC. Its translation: CASSLDGGVVWYEQYF.

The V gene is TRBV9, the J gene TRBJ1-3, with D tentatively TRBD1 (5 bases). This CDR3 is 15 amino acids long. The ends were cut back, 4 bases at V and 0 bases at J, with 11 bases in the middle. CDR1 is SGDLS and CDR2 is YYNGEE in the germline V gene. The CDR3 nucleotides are TGTGCCAGCAGCCCAGAAGACAGCTCTGGAAACACCATATATTTT. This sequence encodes CASSPEDSSGNTIYF.

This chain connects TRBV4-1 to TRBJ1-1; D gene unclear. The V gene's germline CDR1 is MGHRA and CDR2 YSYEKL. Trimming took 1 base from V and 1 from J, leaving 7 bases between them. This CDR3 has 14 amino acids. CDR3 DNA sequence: TGCGCCAGCAGCCAAGGGGGAGAGAACACTGAAGCTTTCTTT. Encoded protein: CASSQGGENTEAFF.

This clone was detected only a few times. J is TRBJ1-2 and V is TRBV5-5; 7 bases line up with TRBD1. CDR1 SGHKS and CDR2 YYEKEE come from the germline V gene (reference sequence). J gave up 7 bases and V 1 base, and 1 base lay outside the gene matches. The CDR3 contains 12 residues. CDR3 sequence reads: CASSLWDSGYTF. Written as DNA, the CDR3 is TGTGCCAGCAGCTTGTGGGACAGTGGCTACACCTTC.